The 20 T cell receptor beta chains in this list originate from one sample, sequenced in a study of OX40 agonist ivuxolimab in advanced cancers. Only in-frame clones appear in the TCRdb table, and some are missing; sequencing was by immunoSEQ multiplex PCR. This table has about 48,000 clones, roughly 80% appearing once. The sample in question was CD4+ or CD8+ T cells sorted from blood, obtained in a trial of the OX40 agonist ivuxolimab. These TCRs come from an adult with an advanced solid tumor such as melanoma, head and neck, liver or kidney cancer.

The chain joins TRBV11-2 to TRBJ2-3; the D call may be TRBD1 or TRBD2 (5 bases each). V lost 1 base, J lost 4 bases, and 12 bases lay in between. This CDR3 is built from 15 residues. Germline V gene lookup returns CDR1 SGHAT and CDR2 FQNNGV. The CDR3 loop is CASSLGGAGADTQYF. In DNA form, the CDR3 reads TGTGCCAGCAGCTTAGGAGGGGCGGGCGCAGATACGCAGTATTTT. Full variable domain (remainder filled in from reference TRBV11-2 and TRBJ2-3): EAGVAQSPRYKIIEKRQSVAFWCNPISGHATLYWYQQILGQGPKLLIQFQNNGVVDDSQLPKDRFSAERLKGVDSTLKIQPAKLEDSAVYLCASSLGGAGADTQYFGPGTRLTVL.

This clone turned up a few times. V usage is TRBV5-1 and J usage is TRBJ2-5; TRBD1 agrees at 8 bases. Trimming at V came to 3 bases and at J to 5 bases, leaving 3 bases not matched to a gene. Germline CDR1 is SGHRS and CDR2 is YFSETQ. This CDR3 has 13 amino acids. CDR3 protein: CASSSRQGETQYF. The CDR3 nucleotides read TGCGCCAGCAGCTCACGACAGGGGGAGACCCAGTACTTC.

The V gene is TRBV2, the J gene TRBJ1-6; D is uncertain. Trimming removed 6 bases at V and 1 base at J, with 4 bases between. Germline V gives CDR1 SNHLY, CDR2 FYNNEI. CDR3 size: 13 residues. The DNA of the CDR3 is TGTGCCAGCAGGGAGTCCTATAATTCACCCCTCCACTTT. It codes for CASRESYNSPLHF.

This chain links TRBV7-8 with TRBJ1-1; D unresolved. Deletions cut 5 bases from V and 1 base from J, with 8 bases between. Germline V gene data show CDR1 as SGHVS and CDR2 as FQNEAQ. This CDR3 contains 13 residues. The CDR3 spells CASSRIGNTEAFF. CDR3 sequence (DNA): TGTGCCAGCAGCCGTATAGGGAACACTGAAGCTTTCTTT. Based on the CDR3 plus reference TRBV7-8 and TRBJ1-1, the full variable domain is GAGVSQSPRYKVAKRGQDVALRCDPISGHVSLFWYQQALGQGPEFLTYFQNEAQLDKSGLPSDRFFAERPEGSVSTLKIQRTQQEDSAVYLCASSRIGNTEAFFGQGTRLTVV.

This chain links TRBV6-1 with TRBJ2-5; D might be TRBD1 (6 bases). Germline V CDR1 and CDR2: MNHNS, SASEGT. The V and J ends lost 3 bases and 2 bases respectively, with 13 bases between them. The CDR3 runs to 15 residues. The CDR3 DNA sequence: TGTGCCAGCAGTGACGTCGGCGGACAGCAAGAGACCCAGTACTTC. Its protein product is CASSDVGGQQETQYF.

The chain combines TRBV5-1 with TRBJ2-3; 11 nucleotides match TRBD2. CDR1 and CDR2 from the germline V gene are SGHRS and YFSETQ. The V segment lost 3 bases and the J segment 1 base; nucleotides outside the gene matches: 13. The CDR3 has 19 residues. In DNA, the CDR3 is TGCGCCAGCAGCTGGCCGGGACTAGCGGACCCCCGGCGCACAGATACGCAGTATTTT. Its protein is CASSWPGLADPRRTDTQYF.

The V and J genes are TRBV5-1 and TRBJ2-3; no clear D gene. The CDR3 extends over 13 amino acids. Germline CDR1 and CDR2: SGHRS and YFSETQ. V was trimmed by 3 bases and J by 0 bases, leaving 5 bases between them. CDR3 coding DNA: TGCGCCAGCAGCTCTCCTAGCACAGATACGCAGTATTTT. Protein product: CASSSPSTDTQYF.

This rearrangement joins TRBV20-1 to TRBJ2-7; D is unclear. The CDR3 has 11 residues. Trimming left V 6 bases short and J 4 bases short, with 10 bases between. From germline, CDR1 is DFQATT and CDR2 SNEGSKA (reference sequence). CDR3 protein: CSAPGPYEQYF. DNA for the CDR3: TGCAGTGCCCCCGGACCGTACGAGCAGTACTTC.

The chain has TRBV19 and TRBJ2-7, with TRBD1 matching over 9 bases. Germline assignment: CDR1 LNHDA and CDR2 SQIVND (reference sequence). The CDR3 totals 15 residues. Trimming took 9 bases from V and 0 from J; bases not matched to a gene: 9. DNA of the CDR3: TGTGCCAGCCAGTCCGGACAGGGGAGCTCCTACGAGCAGTACTTC. Translated, it gives CASQSGQGSSYEQYF.

The gene calls are TRBV14 and TRBJ2-5; D unresolved. Germline CDR1 and CDR2: SGHDN and FVKESK. V was pared by 3 bases and J by 4 bases, with 6 bases between. The CDR3 consists of 12 residues. The CDR3 DNA reads TGTGCCAGCAGCCAGCTGGGAGAGACCCAGTACTTC. Its translation is CASSQLGETQYF.

The CDR3 bases are TGTGCCAGCAGCTCAGGGGGCTCTGGGGCCAACGTCCTGACTTTC. This translates into CASSSGGSGANVLTF. The chain carries TRBV11-3 and TRBJ2-6, with 7 bases matching TRBD1. V shed 4 bases, J shed 0 bases, and the junction held 0 bases outside the gene matches. The CDR3 is 15 amino acids. Looked up from germline, CDR1 is SGHNT and CDR2 is YENEEA.

The J gene is TRBJ2-3, the V gene TRBV13, with D unclear. CDR3 size: 13 residues. V was pared by 5 bases and J by 8 bases, with 14 bases between. In germline, CDR1 is PRHDT, CDR2 FYEKMQ (reference sequence). CDR3 in amino acids: CASSLVSPPTQYF. In DNA form, the CDR3 reads TGTGCCAGCAGCCTCGTGTCGCCCCCTACGCAGTATTTT.

This chain connects TRBV6-5 to TRBJ2-5; the D call may be TRBD1 or TRBD2 (5 bases each). The CDR3 length is 14 residues. The V gene's germline CDR1 is MNHEY and CDR2 SVGAGI. Trimming pared 6 bases from V and 2 bases from J, leaving 13 bases between. The CDR3 is CASRVTGAQETQYF. In DNA form, the CDR3 reads TGTGCCAGCAGAGTTACCGGGGCACAAGAGACCCAGTACTTC.

V gene TRBV6-1 combines with J gene TRBJ2-5; D not certain. The CDR3 spans 14 residues. With 9 bases removed from V and 1 base from J, the gap between germline ends came to 15 bases. Germline V gene data show CDR1 as MNHNS and CDR2 as SASEGT. This CDR3 reads CASLYTGLQETQYF. The CDR3 DNA reads as TGTGCCAGTCTGTATACCGGCCTCCAAGAGACCCAGTACTTC.

The CDR3, as DNA: TGTGCCAGCAGTACCCTCGGGACAGGGAATTCACCCCTCCACTTT. Translated, it gives CASSTLGTGNSPLHF. The chain recombines TRBV6-5 with TRBJ1-6, with 9 bases aligning to TRBD1. Germline-derived CDR1 and CDR2 are MNHEY and SVGAGI. This CDR3 region has 15 residues. J was trimmed by 7 bases and V by 5 bases; bases with no gene match: 6.

The rearrangement uses TRBV6-1 and TRBJ1-1, with unresolved D. The CDR3 extends over 19 amino acids. The germline gives CDR1 MNHNS, CDR2 SASEGT. V dropped 2 bases and J dropped 1 base, with 23 bases sitting between them. In nucleotides, the CDR3 is TGTGCCAGCAGTGAATCCCTAGGAATATGGGCTGGCGGGAACACTGAAGCTTTCTTT. Protein sequence: CASSESLGIWAGGNTEAFF.

The V and J genes are TRBV2 and TRBJ1-3; D uncertain. The CDR3 consists of 15 residues. The germline V and J ends were trimmed by 8 bases and 2 bases, with 16 bases remaining between them. CDR1 and CDR2 from the germline V gene are SNHLY and FYNNEI. The CDR3 DNA reads TGTGCCAGCGGTCTAGACCCGCGACCTGGAAACACCATATATTTT. Protein product: CASGLDPRPGNTIYF.

The chain joins TRBV6-6 to TRBJ1-4; the match to TRBD1 covers 7 bases. V gave up 2 bases and J gave up 7 bases; unmatched junction bases: 7. Germline-derived CDR1 and CDR2 are MNHNY and SVGAGI (reference sequence). The CDR3 is made up of 15 amino acids. The DNA of the CDR3 is TGTGCCAGCAGTTACGAGGGAGGGGGCTCTGAAAAACTGTTTTTT. This translates into CASSYEGGGSEKLFF.

The rearrangement joins TRBV30 to TRBJ2-3; D uncertain. CDR1 and CDR2 (germline): GTSNPN, SVGIG (reference sequence). V was clipped by 0 bases and J by 5 bases, with 9 bases between them. The CDR3 runs to 13 residues. The CDR3 nucleotides read TGTGCCTGGAGTGTTCGTCTGGGAGATACGCAGTATTTT. Translation: CAWSVRLGDTQYF.

The chain recombines TRBV4-3 with TRBJ1-5; no firm D call. Trimming shortened V by 1 base and J by 5 bases, and 15 bases separated the two germline ends. The CDR3 covers 16 residues. CDR1 and CDR2 from the germline V gene are LGHNA and YSLEER. CDR3 DNA: TGCGCCAGCAGCCAAGGAACAAACTATTACCATCAGCCCCAGCATTTT. Translation: CASSQGTNYYHQPQHF.